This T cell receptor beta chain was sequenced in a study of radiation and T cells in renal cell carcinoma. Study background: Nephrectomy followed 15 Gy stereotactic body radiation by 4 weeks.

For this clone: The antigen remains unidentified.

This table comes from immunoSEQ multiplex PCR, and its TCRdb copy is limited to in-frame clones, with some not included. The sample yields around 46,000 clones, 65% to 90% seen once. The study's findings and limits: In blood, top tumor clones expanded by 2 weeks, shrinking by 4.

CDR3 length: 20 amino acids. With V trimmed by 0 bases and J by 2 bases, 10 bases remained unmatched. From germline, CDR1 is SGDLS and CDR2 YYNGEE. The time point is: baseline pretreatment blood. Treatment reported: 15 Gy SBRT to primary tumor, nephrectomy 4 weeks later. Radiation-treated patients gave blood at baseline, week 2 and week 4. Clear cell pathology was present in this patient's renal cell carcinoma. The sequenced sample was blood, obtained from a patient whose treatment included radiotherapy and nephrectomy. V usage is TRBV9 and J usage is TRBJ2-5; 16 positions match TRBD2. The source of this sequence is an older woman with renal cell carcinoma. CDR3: CASSVEGLAGGPSRQETQYF. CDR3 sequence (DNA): TGTGCCAGCAGCGTAGAGGGACTAGCGGGAGGGCCCTCGAGACAAGAGACCCAGTACTTC.